One and the same sample provided the 12 T cell receptor beta chains below, sequenced in a study of T cells in localized non-small cell lung cancer. Generated by immunoSEQ multiplex PCR, the TCRdb table keeps only in-frame clones and is missing some. The sample includes around 50,000 clones, approximately 86% of them seen just once. This sample comprised PBMCs, obtained before any cancer treatment. These receptor sequences come from a female donor with stage II lung adenocarcinoma.

Turning to this clone: One end of the junction varies from germline; a read error may be responsible. The gene calls are TRBV6-1 and TRBJ2-7; D remains ambiguous. Per germline, CDR1 MNHNS and CDR2 SASEGT. The CDR3 sequence is 12 residues long. The CDR3 DNA follows: TGTGCCAGCAGTGAGGGTATTCTGGGCAAGGACTTC. This gives the protein CASSEGILGKDF.

The chain uses TRBV5-1 and TRBJ2-7; D uncertain. The CDR3 length is 14 residues. CDR1 is SGHRS, CDR2 YFSETQ, per germline. Trimming removed 4 bases from V and 3 bases from J, with 14 bases in between. The CDR3 nucleotides read TGCGCCAGCAGCCGGCGAACAGACGGCTACGAGCAGTACTTC. The encoded protein is CASSRRTDGYEQYF.

This clone was seen more than once but under ten times. This chain uses TRBV4-1 with TRBJ2-7; 7 nucleotides align to TRBD2. V dropped 3 bases and J dropped 7; count of bases not matched to a gene: 9. This CDR3 is 14 amino acids long. CDR1 is MGHRA, CDR2 YSYEKL, per germline. The DNA for the CDR3 is TGCGCCAGCAGCCACGTCCTACCCGGGAGGGAGCAGTACTTC. It encodes CASSHVLPGREQYF.

The chain combines TRBV7-8 with TRBJ1-2; a possible D gene is TRBD1 (5 bases). V dropped 3 bases and J dropped 8 bases, with 22 bases sitting between them. Germline lookup yields CDR1 SGHVS and CDR2 FQNEAQ. The CDR3 contains 16 residues. The CDR3 DNA reads TGTGCCAGCAGCTTCGGGGGTTTAGGGGCGGGCGGAGGCTACACCTTC. Translation: CASSFGGLGAGGGYTF. The complete variable domain, with remaining parts taken from reference TRBV7-8 and TRBJ1-2, reads GAGVSQSPRYKVAKRGQDVALRCDPISGHVSLFWYQQALGQGPEFLTYFQNEAQLDKSGLPSDRFFAERPEGSVSTLKIQRTQQEDSAVYLCASSFGGLGAGGGYTFGSGTRLTVV.

The chain employs TRBV5-1 and TRBJ1-6, with 9 bases lining up with TRBD1. V gave up 0 bases and J gave up 6 bases; unmatched junction bases: 4. Germline V gene data show CDR1 as SGHRS and CDR2 as YFSETQ. The CDR3 runs 16 residues. The CDR3 region has the DNA TGCGCCAGCAGCTTGGGCCTGGGACAGGGTAATTCACCCCTCCACTTT. This codes for CASSLGLGQGNSPLHF.

The chain carries TRBV30 and TRBJ1-2, with D hard to call. The germline CDR1 and CDR2 sequences are GTSNPN and SVGIG (reference sequence). Trimming left V 3 bases short and J 3 bases short, with 11 bases between. The CDR3 has 13 amino acids. CDR3 sequence: CAWSGRGYYGYTF. The CDR3, as DNA: TGTGCCTGGAGCGGGAGAGGATACTATGGCTACACCTTC.

A single count supports this clone. The CDR3 DNA follows: TGTGCCAGCAGCCTCGGAGAAAAACTGTTTTTT. This encodes CASSLGEKLFF. This chain links TRBV5-8 with TRBJ1-4; D unclear. CDR1 and CDR2 from the germline V gene are SGHTS and YDEGEE. The ends were cut back, 4 bases at V and 8 bases at J, with 6 bases in the middle. The CDR3 spans 11 residues.

V and J are TRBV7-8 and TRBJ2-7; 13 nucleotides align to TRBD2. The V gene's germline CDR1 is SGHVS and CDR2 FQNEAQ. The junction had 8 bases not matched to a gene; V was cut back by 2 bases and J by 7 bases. The CDR3 consists of 16 residues. DNA of the CDR3: TGTGCCAGCAGCTTACGGACTAGCGGGGGACTGGGGGAGCAGTACTTC. Translating gives CASSLRTSGGLGEQYF. The full variable domain, completed using reference TRBV7-8 and TRBJ2-7, is GAGVSQSPRYKVAKRGQDVALRCDPISGHVSLFWYQQALGQGPEFLTYFQNEAQLDKSGLPSDRFFAERPEGSVSTLKIQRTQQEDSAVYLCASSLRTSGGLGEQYFGPGTRLTVT.

In the case of this clone: Other DNA sequences from this sample encode an identical CDR3 as well. The J gene is TRBJ2-2, the V gene TRBV7-3; D perhaps matches TRBD1 (6 bases). CDR1 SGHTA and CDR2 FQGTGA come from the germline V gene. CDR3 size: 18 residues. V lost 5 bases, J lost 1 base, and 20 bases lay in between. CDR3 sequence: CASSLLTGLRGNTGELFF. The CDR3 region has the DNA TGTGCCAGCAGCCTCCTCACTGGACTCAGGGGGAACACCGGGGAGCTGTTTTTT.

The chain carries TRBV6-5 and TRBJ2-7, with D possibly being TRBD2 (6 bases). CDR1 MNHEY and CDR2 SVGAGI come from the germline V gene. The CDR3 covers 15 residues. V gave up 4 bases and J gave up 6 bases, with 19 bases separating them. The CDR3 loop reads CASSFGLSGEGEQYF. Here the CDR3 DNA reads TGTGCCAGCAGTTTTGGCCTCTCGGGGGAAGGCGAGCAGTACTTC.

The chain links TRBV9 to TRBJ2-2, with 11 bases that match TRBD2. Germline V gene data show CDR1 as SGDLS and CDR2 as YYNGEE. Germline trimming cut 4 bases from V and 6 bases from J; bases unmatched to any gene: 5. CDR3 length: 15 amino acids. The CDR3, as DNA: TGTGCCAGCAGCCCTTGGACTAGCGGGTCCGGGGAGCTGTTTTTT. It specifies CASSPWTSGSGELFF.

This clone has more than one count but fewer than ten. The J gene is TRBJ1-5, the V gene TRBV2; 9 bases fit TRBD1. The germline V gene encodes CDR1 SNHLY and CDR2 FYNNEI. CDR3 length equals 14 residues. V shed 7 bases, J shed 4 bases, and the junction held 5 bases outside the gene matches. The CDR3 bases are TGTGCCAGCAATATGGACAGGGGTAATCAGCCCCAGCATTTT. This gives the protein CASNMDRGNQPQHF. The full variable domain, with the rest looked up from reference TRBV2 and TRBJ1-5, is EPEVTQTPSHQVTQMGQEVILRCVPISNHLYFYWYRQILGQKVEFLVSFYNNEISEKSEIFDDQFSVERPDGSNFTLKIRSTKLEDSAMYFCASNMDRGNQPQHFGDGTRLSIL.